This is a list of T cell receptor beta chains from one sample in a study of immune heterogeneity within non-small cell lung tumors. TCRdb re-derived calls from the multiplex PCR reads in MiXCR, one entry per CDR3 protein. The sample holds 7,000 to 9,000 distinct CDR3 sequences, 22% seen once. The sample was lung tumor tissue. The receptors were gathered from a man aged 60 to 69 with non-small cell lung cancer. Both conserved end residues are part of each CDR3. D genes are given only for firm matches. Size is omitted from some rows. Given values are once, few, many or a class for expanded clones.

v_call: TRBV6-4
d_call: TRBD1
j_call: TRBJ2-7
clone_size: medium-sized
cdr3_nt: TGTGCCAGCAGGGATCCGACAGGGCGGGACGAGCAGTACTTC
cdr3_aa: CASRDPTGRDEQYF

v_call: TRBV7-9
d_call: TRBD2
j_call: TRBJ2-1
clone_size: .
cdr3_nt: TGTGCCAGCAGGATAGCGGGAGAAGGGACGAATGAGCAGTTCTTC
cdr3_aa: CASRIAGEGTNEQFF

v_call: TRBV7-3
d_call: .
j_call: TRBJ1-1
clone_size: many
cdr3_nt: TGTGCCAGCAGCCCCGAGACAGGACTGGGTAGCACTGAAGCTTTCTTT
cdr3_aa: CASSPETGLGSTEAFF

v_call: TRBV6-2/TRBV6-3
d_call: TRBD2
j_call: TRBJ2-1
clone_size: medium-sized
cdr3_nt: TGTGCCAGCATTGACTCCGGGGGGACCTCCTACAATGAGCAGTTCTTC
cdr3_aa: CASIDSGGTSYNEQFF

v_call: TRBV11-2
d_call: .
j_call: TRBJ2-1
clone_size: .
cdr3_nt: TGTGCCAGCAGCTTAGATCGAGGAGGGTCCTACAATGAGCAGTTCTTC
cdr3_aa: CASSLDRGGSYNEQFF

v_call: TRBV24-1
d_call: TRBD2
j_call: TRBJ2-3
clone_size: many
cdr3_nt: TGTGCCACCAGTGCCGGGACTAGTGTAGATACGCAGTATTTT
cdr3_aa: CATSAGTSVDTQYF

v_call: TRBV5-6
d_call: .
j_call: TRBJ1-4
clone_size: few
cdr3_nt: TGTGCCAGCAGCTTGTATGGAGGAACAACTAATGAAAAACTGTTTTTT
cdr3_aa: CASSLYGGTTNEKLFF

v_call: TRBV12-3/TRBV12-4
d_call: .
j_call: TRBJ2-3
clone_size: medium-sized
cdr3_nt: TGTGCCAGCAGTCTCTTCGGCACAGATACGCAGTATTTT
cdr3_aa: CASSLFGTDTQYF

v_call: TRBV6-5
d_call: .
j_call: TRBJ1-2
clone_size: .
cdr3_nt: TGTGCCAGCAGTTACTCGGGGTTAACGGGGGTCAATGTCTACACCTTC
cdr3_aa: CASSYSGLTGVNVYTF

v_call: TRBV7-8
d_call: TRBD2
j_call: TRBJ2-1
clone_size: medium-sized
cdr3_nt: TGTGCCAGTCGGACTAGCGGGACCTCCTACAATGAGCAGTTCTTC
cdr3_aa: CASRTSGTSYNEQFF

v_call: TRBV3-1
d_call: .
j_call: TRBJ2-2
clone_size: few
cdr3_nt: TGTGCCAGCAGCCTGAACTCCGGGGCCGGGGAGCTGTTTTTT
cdr3_aa: CASSLNSGAGELFF

v_call: TRBV28
d_call: TRBD2
j_call: TRBJ2-3
clone_size: medium-sized
cdr3_nt: TGTGCCAGCAGTTTAGCGAGACTAGCGGGAAGCACAGATACGCAGTATTTT
cdr3_aa: CASSLARLAGSTDTQYF

v_call: TRBV6-1
d_call: .
j_call: TRBJ1-5
clone_size: medium-sized
cdr3_nt: TGTGCCAGCAGTGAATTTTGGAACAGGGTTTTTCAGCCCCAGCATTTT
cdr3_aa: CASSEFWNRVFQPQHF

v_call: TRBV18
d_call: .
j_call: TRBJ1-1
clone_size: many
cdr3_nt: TGTGCCAGCTCTCAATCCCGCATGAACACTGAAGCTTTCTTT
cdr3_aa: CASSQSRMNTEAFF

v_call: TRBV11-3
d_call: .
j_call: TRBJ2-1
clone_size: few
cdr3_nt: TGTGCCAGCAGCTCTAGCTACCGCAATGAGCAGTTCTTC
cdr3_aa: CASSSSYRNEQFF

v_call: TRBV20-1
d_call: .
j_call: TRBJ2-7
clone_size: medium-sized
cdr3_nt: TGCAGTGCTCGGGACGTCTACGAGCAGTACTTC
cdr3_aa: CSARDVYEQYF

v_call: TRBV4-1
d_call: .
j_call: TRBJ2-2
clone_size: .
cdr3_nt: TGCGCCAGCAGCCAAGGGCCACGCCCTTGGTCGTCGGGGGTGAACACCGGGGAGCTGTTTTTT
cdr3_aa: CASSQGPRPWSSGVNTGELFF

v_call: TRBV28
d_call: .
j_call: TRBJ2-5
clone_size: medium-sized
cdr3_nt: TGTGCCAGCAGAGGGAACGGGAGAGGGGAGACCCAGTACTTC
cdr3_aa: CASRGNGRGETQYF

v_call: TRBV2
d_call: .
j_call: TRBJ1-5
clone_size: medium-sized
cdr3_nt: TGTGCCAGCAGTGAAACTCGCCAATCGACCGGAGGTCAGCCCCAGCATTTT
cdr3_aa: CASSETRQSTGGQPQHF

v_call: TRBV28
d_call: TRBD2
j_call: TRBJ2-7
clone_size: medium-sized
cdr3_nt: TGTGCCAGCAGTTTCCCAGCGGGAGGGACCTATCAGCAGTACTTC
cdr3_aa: CASSFPAGGTYQQYF

v_call: TRBV2
d_call: TRBD2
j_call: TRBJ2-1
clone_size: many
cdr3_nt: TGTGCCAGCAGTGAAGGGGGGGGAGCGGGGCTCAATGAGCAGTTCTTC
cdr3_aa: CASSEGGGAGLNEQFF

v_call: TRBV6-5
d_call: .
j_call: TRBJ1-6
clone_size: medium-sized
cdr3_nt: TGTGCCAGCAGTTACTCGACCTGGTCACCCCTCCACTTT
cdr3_aa: CASSYSTWSPLHF

v_call: TRBV4-1
d_call: .
j_call: TRBJ2-3
clone_size: few
cdr3_nt: TGCGCCAGCATCCAGGGGCGGGAGCGTGCTACGCAGTATTTT
cdr3_aa: CASIQGRERATQYF

v_call: TRBV28
d_call: .
j_call: TRBJ1-5
clone_size: .
cdr3_nt: TGTGCCAGCAGTTTAATAGGGGGGCTAAATCAGCCCCATCATTTT
cdr3_aa: CASSLIGGLNQPHHF

v_call: TRBV7-3
d_call: .
j_call: TRBJ2-1
clone_size: once
cdr3_nt: TGTGCCAGCATCAAGGGCAGGGAGAGCTCCTACAATGAGCAGTTCTTC
cdr3_aa: CASIKGRESSYNEQFF